Listed below are T cell receptor beta chains from one sample, sequenced in a study of cytomegalovirus exposure and HLA in healthy donors. Sequenced by immunoSEQ multiplex PCR; TCRdb stores in-frame clones only, minus some. This table has about 130,000 clones, approximately 94% appearing once. Sequencing input: PBMCs. The source is a man younger than 30 in good health and CMV-seronegative. The CDR3 runs from the conserved cysteine through the conserved F or W. D genes are given only for firm matches. The size field is filled for only some rows; it gives once, few, many or a size class.

-	-	TRBV28	TRBJ1-2	TGTGCCAGTCTAGCTAGGAGAGGGTATGGCTACACCTTC	CASLARRGYGYTF
-	-	TRBV9	TRBJ1-5	TGTGCCAGCAGCGTTACAGGGAATAGCAATCAGCCCCAGCATTTT	CASSVTGNSNQPQHF
-	-	TRBV9	TRBJ2-6	TGTGCCAGCAGCCCTCCTGGGGCCAACGTCCTGACTTTC	CASSPPGANVLTF
-	once	TRBV18	TRBJ1-1	TGTGCCAGCTCATCAGGAATGAACACTGAAGCTTTCTTT	CASSSGMNTEAFF
TRBD1	-	TRBV19	TRBJ1-5	TGTGCCAGTAGTCTGGGACAGGGGATCCGTCAGCCCCAGCATTTT	CASSLGQGIRQPQHF
-	once	TRBV7-3	TRBJ2-7	TGTGCCAGCAGCTTTGGTCGGGTAGCGGACGGATACGAGCAGTACTTC	CASSFGRVADGYEQYF
-	-	TRBV7-2	TRBJ2-1	TGTGCCAGCAGCTTAGGCAGGGGAACCTACAATGAGCAGTTCTTC	CASSLGRGTYNEQFF
TRBD1	-	TRBV2	TRBJ1-3	TGTGCCAGCAGTGAGGACAGGGCACTTTCCTCTGGAAACACCATATATTTT	CASSEDRALSSGNTIYF
TRBD2	-	TRBV6-6	TRBJ2-5	TGTGCCAGCAGCCTCGGACTAGCGGAGACCCAGTACTTC	CASSLGLAETQYF
-	-	TRBV6-5	TRBJ1-1	TGTGCCAGCAGTTACGAATGGCAGATCATGAACACTGAAGCTTTCTTT	CASSYEWQIMNTEAFF
-	-	TRBV30	TRBJ2-7	TGTGCCTGGAGTCCGACGGGACTCACCTACGAGCAGTACTTC	CAWSPTGLTYEQYF
TRBD1	-	TRBV28	TRBJ1-1	TGTGCCAGCAGTTTCCGACAGGGGATGAACACTGAAGCTTTCTTT	CASSFRQGMNTEAFF
-	-	TRBV15	TRBJ2-2	TGTGCCACCAGCAGAGCCTGGCAGGGTGGAACCGGGGAGCTGTTTTTT	CATSRAWQGGTGELFF
-	-	TRBV6-1	TRBJ1-5	TGTGCCCTGGGGAGGGACAGCAATCAGCCCCAGCATTTT	CALGRDSNQPQHF
TRBD1	-	TRBV7-8	TRBJ1-5	TGTGCCAGCAGCTACCTAGGGGGCGCGGGACAGCCCCAGCATTTT	CASSYLGGAGQPQHF
-	-	TRBV7-9	TRBJ1-1	TGTGCCAGCAGCTGGCGGGGAGGGACTGAAGCTTTCTTT	CASSWRGGTEAFF
TRBD1	-	TRBV18	TRBJ2-7	TGTGCCAGCTCGTCCGGGACAGAGAACTACGAGCAGTACTTC	CASSSGTENYEQYF
-	-	TRBV7-2	TRBJ1-1	TGTGCCAGCAGCTTAGAGATCCAGGGGAACACTGAAGCTTTCTTT	CASSLEIQGNTEAFF
-	-	TRBV19	TRBJ1-5	TGTGCCAGTAGTATAGGCGATCAGCCCCAGCATTTT	CASSIGDQPQHF
TRBD1	-	TRBV6-5	TRBJ1-1	TGTGCCAGCAGTTCGACAGGGTACAGCGACACTGAAGCTTTCTTT	CASSSTGYSDTEAFF